One sample yielded the 3 T cell receptor beta chains listed below, sequenced in a study of shared clonotypes between healthy human individuals. Clones were sequenced by immunoSEQ multiplex PCR, and TCRdb holds only the in-frame ones, with some missing. In the table there are about 2,500,000 clones, around 90% of which are singletons. Specimen: naive CD4+ T cells sorted from blood. Subset indicated: CD45RA+ positively selected. These receptor sequences come from a man between 18 and 35 years old in good health.

The chain is built from TRBV5-1 and TRBJ1-4; possibly TRBD1 for D (5 bases). The germline V and J ends were trimmed by 4 bases and 8 bases, with 9 bases remaining between them. CDR3 length equals 12 residues. Germline-derived CDR1 and CDR2 are SGHRS and YFSETQ. The CDR3 DNA is TGCGCCAGCAGCCCAGACAGAGAAAAACTGTTTTTT. The encoded protein is CASSPDREKLFF.

The chain links TRBV4-3 to TRBJ2-2; D is possibly TRBD2 (7 bases). V lost 2 bases to trimming and J lost 1 base, with 17 bases between them. This CDR3 comprises 18 residues. CDR1 is LGHNA and CDR2 is YSLEER in the germline V gene. CDR3 sequence reads: CASSQPPGRGLNTGELFF. The CDR3 DNA is TGCGCCAGCAGCCAACCTCCGGGGCGGGGGCTGAACACCGGGGAGCTGTTTTTT.

The chain has TRBV11-3 and TRBJ2-2; D may be TRBD2 (7 bases). Germline V gene sequence: CDR1 SGHNT, CDR2 YENEEA. The V and J ends lost 5 bases and 0 bases respectively, with 10 bases between them. CDR3 length equals 15 residues. For the CDR3, the DNA is TGTGCCAGCAGCCCGGGGGGCTCGAACACCGGGGAGCTGTTTTTT. The encoded protein is CASSPGGSNTGELFF.